A selection of T cell receptor beta chains follows, all from one sample in a study of shared clonotypes between healthy human individuals. The assay was immunoSEQ multiplex PCR, and TCRdb's table has in-frame clones only and misses some. The repertoire holds 400,000 to 600,000 clones, with 60% to 80% as singletons. The sequencing input was PBMCs. These TCRs come from a woman aged 40 to 49 in good health. Some clones in this sample may be carry-over from other donors' samples. CDR3s include the opening cysteine and the closing phenylalanine or tryptophan. The D gene is left open where the match is weak.

TRBV7-9	TRBD1	TRBJ1-1	TGTGCCAGCAGCTTAGGGGCAGGGGGTTCCCTAGGGACTGAAGCTTTCTTT	CASSLGAGGSLGTEAFF
TRBV6-5	NA	TRBJ1-5	TGTGCCAGCAGTTACTCGGTGGGAGAGCAGCCCCAGCATTTT	CASSYSVGEQPQHF
TRBV19	TRBD2	TRBJ2-2	TGTGCCAGTAGTTCGAGCGGGAGGGGCTACACCGGGGAGCTGTTTTTT	CASSSSGRGYTGELFF
TRBV6-5	NA	TRBJ2-1	TGTGCCAGCAGCTCCGAAGGAGCTTCTTACGATGAGCAGTTCTTC	CASSSEGASYDEQFF
TRBV7-2	TRBD2	TRBJ2-7	TGTGCCAGCGGGCCGGTTAGCGGGAGACCCTACGAGCAGTACTTC	CASGPVSGRPYEQYF
TRBV7-8	NA	TRBJ2-5	TGTGCCAGCAGGGGGGAGAAGGCCCAGTACTTC	CASRGEKAQYF
TRBV13	TRBD2	TRBJ2-1	TGTGCCAGCAGCTTAGGTGCACTAGCGGAGTGGTATGAGCAGTTCTTC	CASSLGALAEWYEQFF
TRBV30	TRBD2	TRBJ2-5	TGTGCCTGGAGAGGGGGACTAGGGGCCCAAGAGACCCAGTACTTC	CAWRGGLGAQETQYF
TRBV28	TRBD1	TRBJ2-7	TGTGCCAGCAGTTTTCCGGGACAGGGATACGAGCAGTACTTC	CASSFPGQGYEQYF
TRBV6-6	NA	TRBJ1-5	TGTGCCAGCAGTTCACGGGGGGGGCAGCCCCAGCATTTT	CASSSRGGQPQHF
TRBV9	NA	TRBJ1-5	TGTGCCAGCAGCCCCCGGGGGGGCGACAATCAGCCCCAGCATTTT	CASSPRGGDNQPQHF
TRBV5-6	NA	TRBJ2-7	TGTGCCAGCAGCCAAGGGGGGGACGGCGAGCAGTACTTC	CASSQGGDGEQYF
TRBV6-6	TRBD2	TRBJ2-7	TGTGCCAGCACCAACGGTGCGGGGGGTCAAGGCTACGAGCAGTACTTC	CASTNGAGGQGYEQYF
TRBV6-5	TRBD2	TRBJ2-3	TGTGCCAGCAGTTCCCCAGCGGGAGCTGAAGATACGCAGTATTTT	CASSSPAGAEDTQYF